This TCR beta chain came from a study of regulatory dendritic cells for organ transplantation. Profiled with immunoSEQ multiplex PCR; TCRdb holds only in-frame clones, not every one. The sample lists roughly 35,000 clones; 85% to 90% were seen once. The CDR3 runs 14 residues. Trimming took off 4 bases at V and 5 bases at J, with 14 bases between the two ends. Germline V CDR1 and CDR2: MDHEN, SYDVKM. This receptor was taken from a human donor in good health. V and J are TRBV28 and TRBJ1-1; maybe TRBD1 (6 bases). The sequencing sample was made of naive CD4+ T cells from blood. Subset: CD45RA+ naive T cells. The CDR3 here is CASSSQGGGTEAFF. CDR3 bases: TGTGCCAGCAGTTCACAGGGAGGGGGTACTGAAGCTTTCTTT.